These 9 T cell receptor beta chains came from one sample sequenced in a study of early T cells in non-severe SARS-CoV-2 infection. One entry per CDR3 protein, called by TCRdb with MiXCR from the 5' RACE reads. The sample lists more than 75,000 distinct CDR3 sequences, about 15% occurring once. Sequenced: whole blood. These receptors were taken from an adult who was a healthcare worker with PCR-confirmed SARS-CoV-2 infection or an uninfected control (not recorded which).

In this sample, this clonotype turned up many times. The V and J genes are TRBV10-1 and TRBJ2-7, with 7 bases identical to TRBD1. The CDR3 is 14 residues long. Germline CDR1 is WNHNN and CDR2 is SYGVQD (reference sequence). The trim removed 4 bases at V and 1 base at J, leaving 4 bases unmatched. The CDR3 coding sequence is TGCGCCAGCAGTGCCGGGACAGCTTCCTACGAGCAGTACTTC. Amino acids: CASSAGTASYEQYF.

This clonotype came up a few times. The chain carries TRBV6-6 and TRBJ1-5, with no clear D. V gave up 0 bases and J gave up 1 base, with 4 bases separating them. CDR3 length: 14 amino acids. Germline loops: CDR1 MNHNY, CDR2 SVGAGI (reference sequence). For the CDR3, the DNA is TGTGCCAGCAGTTACTCGGCGAGCAATCAGCCCCAGCATTTT. The encoded protein is CASSYSASNQPQHF.

V and J are TRBV5-1 and TRBJ2-7; tentatively, D is TRBD2 (6 bases). Germline V CDR1 and CDR2: SGHRS, YFSETQ. With 0 bases removed from V and 4 bases from J, the gap between germline ends came to 11 bases. The CDR3 spans 14 residues. The CDR3 nucleotides read TGCGCCAGCAGCTTGGAAAGCGGGCGGTACGAGCAGTACTTC. It specifies CASSLESGRYEQYF.

The sample holds many counts of this clonotype. This chain uses TRBV3-1 with TRBJ1-2; D unclear. Germline V gene lookup returns CDR1 LGHDT and CDR2 YNNKEL (reference sequence). V lost 4 bases and J 4 bases, leaving 13 bases between the germline ends. CDR3 length equals 14 residues. CDR3 residues: CASSPASRAYGYTF. The CDR3, as DNA: TGTGCCAGCAGCCCCGCCTCCCGGGCCTATGGCTACACCTTC.

The chain carries TRBV7-9 and TRBJ2-3; 7 bases fit TRBD1. Germline loops: CDR1 SEHNR, CDR2 FQNEAQ (reference sequence). J gave up 6 bases and V 2 bases, and 11 bases lay outside the gene matches. CDR3 length: 16 residues. CDR3 loop: CASSLWLGDSTDTQYF. Here the CDR3 DNA reads TGTGCCAGCAGCTTATGGCTGGGGGACAGTACCGATACGCAGTATTTT.

This clonotype has a handful of counts. The rearrangement joins TRBV12-3 or TRBV12-4 to TRBJ2-1, with 10 bases fitting TRBD2. After removal of 6 bases from V and 4 bases from J, the junction contained 9 bases not matched to a gene. The CDR3 covers 16 residues. The CDR3 coding sequence is TGTGCCAGCAGGGGCCAAGGACTAGCGGAGTACAATGAGCAGTTCTTC. This sequence encodes CASRGQGLAEYNEQFF.

The chain has TRBV5-5 and TRBJ2-7, with TRBD1 as a possible D gene (5 bases). This CDR3 has 15 amino acids. V was shortened by 0 bases and J by 4 bases, with 14 bases between the two germline ends. Germline CDR1 SGHKS, CDR2 YYEKEE (reference sequence). The CDR3 loop reads CASSLETDPRYEQYF. The CDR3 DNA sequence: TGTGCCAGCAGCTTGGAGACAGATCCCAGATACGAGCAGTACTTC. The full variable domain, its missing parts supplied by reference TRBV5-5 and TRBJ2-7, is DAGVTQSPTHLIKTRGQQVTLRCSPISGHKSVSWYQQVLGQGPQFIFQYYEKEERGRGNFPDRFSARQFPNYSSELNVNALLLGDSALYLCASSLETDPRYEQYFGPGTRLTVT.

The chain joins TRBV28 to TRBJ1-2; D is uncertain. CDR3 length: 12 residues. Germline V gene data show CDR1 as MDHEN and CDR2 as SYDVKM. Trimming shortened V by 6 bases and J by 3 bases, and 8 bases separated the two germline ends. For the CDR3, the DNA is TGTGCCAGCAGACCGACTGACTATGGCTACACCTTC. Translation gives CASRPTDYGYTF.

This clonotype was recorded a few times. V usage is TRBV3-1 and J usage is TRBJ2-4; perhaps TRBD1 as D (5 bases). From germline, CDR1 is LGHDT and CDR2 YNNKEL (reference sequence). Trimming removed 0 bases at V and 10 bases at J, with 7 bases between. There are 12 residues in the CDR3. The CDR3 sequence is CASSQEGEIQYF. The CDR3 DNA reads TGTGCCAGCAGCCAAGAAGGGGAAATTCAGTACTTC.